This T cell receptor beta chain was documented in a study of graft-versus-host responses after intestinal transplantation. Background on the study: Once they had received anti-thymocyte globulin induction, all recipients took tacrolimus and steroids for around 3 years.

V was clipped by 5 bases and J by 7 bases; unmatched bases: 8. CDR3 length: 14 residues. Germline CDR1 is MNHEY and CDR2 is SMNVEV (reference sequence). Comment on this clone: What it binds is not known.

Method: immunoSEQ multiplex PCR; TCRdb's copy keeps in-frame clones and lacks some. Of 84,000 or so clones in the sample, 90% to 95% are singletons; the top ten hold about 1.1%. The gene calls are TRBV27 and TRBJ1-2, with TRBD1 matching 9 bases. This TCR derives from a human donor who was the organ donor for an intestinal transplant. Sequenced here: unstimulated CD8+ T cells sorted from spleen or lymph node cells, sampled before transplant. The CDR3 DNA is TGTGCCAGCAGTCCTGCGGGGACAGGGCTTGGCTACACCTTC. Amino acid sequence: CASSPAGTGLGYTF.